The 7 T cell receptor beta chains in this list originate from one sample, sequenced in a study of technical replicates of blood from a few donors. Clones were read by immunoSEQ multiplex PCR, and TCRdb kept only the in-frame ones, dropping some. The sample gives roughly 68,000 clones, around 86% of which show up once; about 5.1% is in the top ten. The sequenced material came from PBMCs. All receptors derive from a human donor in good health. Some clones in this sample may be carry-over from other donors' samples.

V usage is TRBV5-1 and J usage is TRBJ2-7; D is unclear. The CDR3 contains 12 residues. The V gene lost 1 base and the J gene lost 3 bases, with 5 bases spanning the gap. Germline V gives CDR1 SGHRS, CDR2 YFSETQ. CDR3 DNA: TGCGCCAGCAGCTTGTCCTTCTACGAGCAGTACTTC. Amino acid sequence: CASSLSFYEQYF.

CDR3 in amino acids: CASSPRETGELFF. In DNA, the CDR3 is TGTGCCAGCAGCCCCCGAGAGACCGGGGAGCTGTTTTTT. The rearrangement joins TRBV7-9 to TRBJ2-2, with unresolved D. V was trimmed by 5 bases and J by 5 bases, leaving 9 bases between them. Per the germline V gene, CDR1 is SEHNR and CDR2 is FQNEAQ (reference sequence). The CDR3 covers 13 residues.

The chain couples TRBV25-1 to TRBJ1-3; D remains ambiguous. Trimming removed 5 bases at V and 2 bases at J, with 10 bases between. Per germline, CDR1 MGHDK and CDR2 SYGVNS. The CDR3 length is 14 residues. The CDR3 is CASSTPGAGNTIYF. The CDR3 DNA follows: TGTGCCAGCAGTACACCCGGAGCTGGAAACACCATATATTTT.

The chain links TRBV5-6 to TRBJ2-3; 8 bases fit TRBD2. The germline V gene has CDR1 SGHDT and CDR2 YYEEEE. V gave up 0 bases and J gave up 1 base; unmatched junction bases: 13. This CDR3 has 19 residues. CDR3: CASSLVVAWIAGRTDTQYF. The CDR3 DNA reads TGTGCCAGCAGCTTGGTCGTTGCCTGGATAGCGGGGCGCACAGATACGCAGTATTTT.

This chain joins TRBV4-3 and TRBJ2-3; D unclear. The CDR3 covers 14 residues. Germline values: CDR1 LGHNA, CDR2 YSLEER. V was shortened by 4 bases and J by 2 bases, with 10 bases between the two germline ends. The CDR3 here is CASSPSDFTDTQYF. Here the CDR3 DNA reads TGCGCCAGCAGCCCATCCGACTTCACAGATACGCAGTATTTT.

The chain is built from TRBV29-1 and TRBJ2-2; D might be TRBD2 (5 bases). Germline V gene lookup returns CDR1 SQVTM and CDR2 ANQGSEA. The length of the CDR3 is 12 residues. V was shortened by 7 bases and J by 6 bases, with 12 bases between the two germline ends. The CDR3 loop reads CSADWGAGELFF. The CDR3 nucleotides read TGCAGCGCTGACTGGGGAGCCGGGGAGCTGTTTTTT.

The rearrangement joins TRBV6-6 to TRBJ1-5, with 7 bases lining up with TRBD1. Trimming cost V 4 bases and J 4 bases; bases outside gene matches: 4. The CDR3 consists of 14 residues. Germline CDR1 MNHNY, CDR2 SVGAGI (reference sequence). The CDR3 region is CASSFPGGNQPQHF. CDR3 nucleotides: TGTGCCAGCAGTTTCCCAGGGGGTAATCAGCCCCAGCATTTT.